The 13 T cell receptor beta chains below come from one sample, sequenced in a study of CD8 T cells in Susac syndrome. The authors reverse transcribed roughly 0.5 to 1 ug RNA with random hexamers. Each CDR3 protein gets one entry after TCRdb re-called the immunoSEQ multiplex PCR reads with MiXCR. The sample consists of over 130,000 distinct CDR3 sequences, around 95% of them appearing once. Sequencing was done on a sample of CD4+ T cells from PBMCs. Receptors were obtained from a human donor with multiple sclerosis.

The V and J genes are TRBV7-2 and TRBJ2-1; 7 bases are a match to TRBD1. The length of the CDR3 is 13 residues. V lost 4 bases to trimming and J lost 4 bases; unmatched junction nucleotides: 1. The germline V gene encodes CDR1 SGHTA and CDR2 FQGNSA. CDR3 coding DNA: TGTGCCAGCAGCTGGGACAGATACAATGAGCAGTTCTTC. This encodes CASSWDRYNEQFF. The full variable domain, rest sourced from reference TRBV7-2 and TRBJ2-1, is GAGVSQSPSNKVTEKGKDVELRCDPISGHTALYWYRQSLGQGLEFLIYFQGNSAPDKSGLPSDRFSAERTGGSVSTLTIQRTQQEDSAVYLCASSWDRYNEQFFGPGTRLTVL.

CDR3: CAWMGSLSYIQYF. The CDR3 nucleotides read TGTGCCTGGATGGGGTCCCTCTCCTACATTCAGTACTTC. The chain joins TRBV30 to TRBJ2-4, with unresolved D. The CDR3 is 13 amino acids. V was pared by 4 bases and J by 8 bases, with 15 bases between. Germline assignment: CDR1 GTSNPN and CDR2 SVGIG (reference sequence).

The rearrangement joins TRBV7-3 to TRBJ1-2, with no clear D. The CDR3 extends over 13 amino acids. Per the germline V gene, CDR1 is SGHTA and CDR2 is FQGTGA. V was clipped by 5 bases and J by 4 bases, with 11 bases between them. Here the CDR3 DNA reads TGTGCCAGCAGCCGCGACTTAGGCTATGGCTACACCTTC. It encodes CASSRDLGYGYTF.

The rearrangement uses TRBV27 and TRBJ2-1, with D uncertain. This CDR3 is 15 amino acids long. In germline, CDR1 is MNHEY, CDR2 SMNVEV (reference sequence). Deletions cut 0 bases from V and 3 bases from J, with 9 bases between. CDR3 amino acids: CASSLSPVSYNEQFF. The DNA of the CDR3 is TGTGCCAGCAGTTTATCTCCAGTCAGCTACAATGAGCAGTTCTTC.

V usage is TRBV20-1 and J usage is TRBJ1-2; no reliable D call. The V gene lost 0 bases and the J gene lost 4 bases, with 12 bases spanning the gap. The CDR3 has 14 amino acids. Germline values: CDR1 DFQATT, CDR2 SNEGSKA (reference sequence). The CDR3 loop is CSARDHGQVYGYTF. In nucleotides, the CDR3 is TGCAGTGCTAGAGATCATGGGCAGGTCTATGGCTACACCTTC.

This clonotype was counted between two and nine times. This chain connects TRBV19 to TRBJ2-7, with no clear D. V was clipped by 1 base and J by 1 base, with 5 bases between them. CDR1 and CDR2 (germline): LNHDA, SQIVND (reference sequence). The CDR3 runs 13 residues. The CDR3 loop is CASSIGGSYEQYF. The CDR3 DNA sequence: TGTGCCAGTAGTATAGGTGGATCCTACGAGCAGTACTTC.

The genes are TRBV12-3 or TRBV12-4 and TRBJ1-2; a possible D gene is TRBD1 (6 bases). This CDR3 has 14 amino acids. Deletions cut 3 bases from V and 6 bases from J, with 14 bases between. The CDR3 here is CASSFPNRVHGYTF. The CDR3 region has the DNA TGTGCCAGCAGTTTCCCCAACAGGGTACATGGCTACACCTTC.

The rearrangement links TRBV2 to TRBJ1-6; D remains unclear. The CDR3 has 15 residues. Trimming removed 0 bases from V and 4 bases from J, with 7 bases in between. Germline V gene lookup returns CDR1 SNHLY and CDR2 FYNNEI. The CDR3 reads CASSEAAQYNSPLHF. In DNA form, the CDR3 reads TGTGCCAGCAGTGAAGCGGCACAGTATAATTCACCCCTCCACTTT. The complete variable domain, with remaining parts taken from reference TRBV2 and TRBJ1-6, reads EPEVTQTPSHQVTQMGQEVILRCVPISNHLYFYWYRQILGQKVEFLVSFYNNEISEKSEIFDDQFSVERPDGSNFTLKIRSTKLEDSAMYFCASSEAAQYNSPLHFGNGTRLTVT.

V usage is TRBV3-1 and J usage is TRBJ1-6; 9 positions match TRBD1. Germline lookup yields CDR1 LGHDT and CDR2 YNNKEL (reference sequence). The junction had 5 bases not matched to a gene; V was cut back by 4 bases and J by 10 bases. This CDR3 has 14 residues. The CDR3 here is CASSPGQGWSPLHF. CDR3 coding DNA: TGTGCCAGCAGCCCGGGACAGGGATGGTCACCCCTCCACTTT.

The chain combines TRBV20-1 with TRBJ2-1; D not certain. From germline, CDR1 is DFQATT and CDR2 SNEGSKA (reference sequence). This CDR3 has 14 amino acids. The CDR3 here is CRGGANWAKREQFF. The CDR3 DNA sequence: TGCAGGGGCGGCGCAAACTGGGCGAAACGAGAGCAGTTCTTC.

This chain uses TRBV24-1 with TRBJ2-1; 7 bases are a match to TRBD2. Trimming removed 7 bases from V and 10 bases from J; junction bases left unmatched: 12. This CDR3 is 14 amino acids long. Germline CDR1 KGHDR, CDR2 SFDVKD. This chain's CDR3 is CATSLPGRVNEQFF. CDR3 DNA sequence: TGTGCCACCAGCCTCCCAGGGAGGGTCAACGAGCAGTTCTTC.

This chain uses TRBV23-1 with TRBJ2-7, with 7 bases that match TRBD2. TRBV23-1 is flagged as an ORF with uncertain function. With V trimmed by 4 bases and J by 4 bases, 13 bases remained unmatched. CDR3 length equals 16 residues. In DNA, the CDR3 is TGCGCCAGCAGTCTATACCAAAGGGCTAGCGGATACGAGCAGTACTTC. Protein sequence: CASSLYQRASGYEQYF.

This rearrangement joins TRBV20-1 to TRBJ1-5; no firm D call. This CDR3 has 14 residues. The germline V and J ends were trimmed by 5 bases and 4 bases, with 15 bases remaining between them. In germline, CDR1 is DFQATT, CDR2 SNEGSKA (reference sequence). CDR3 loop: CSALGGQTNQPQHF. The CDR3 DNA reads TGCAGTGCTCTAGGCGGGCAGACAAATCAGCCCCAGCATTTT.